Below, 8 T cell receptor beta chains from the same sample are listed, as sequenced in a study of T cell responses to AZD1222 COVID-19 vaccine. The protocol was immunoSEQ multiplex PCR, while the TCRdb copy is restricted to in-frame clones and leaves out a portion. The table lists some 130,000 clones, approximately 93% of them singletons. The sequenced sample was peripheral blood, obtained on day 0 of AZD1222 vaccination. The origin of the receptors is an adult in good health.

This chain links TRBV19 with TRBJ2-1; the D gene is possibly TRBD2 (5 bases). This CDR3 comprises 15 residues. The germline V gene encodes CDR1 LNHDA and CDR2 SQIVND (reference sequence). Trimming cost V 5 bases and J 0 bases, with 11 bases left between them. CDR3 sequence: CASSLGGFSYNEQFF. DNA of the CDR3: TGTGCCAGTAGTCTCGGCGGGTTCTCCTACAATGAGCAGTTCTTC.

This chain uses TRBV5-8 with TRBJ1-2; D unclear. V lost 1 base and J 5 bases, leaving 3 bases between the germline ends. The CDR3 totals 11 residues. In germline, CDR1 is SGHTS, CDR2 YDEGEE. The CDR3, as DNA: TGTGCCAGCAGCTTGTCTTATGGCTACACCTTC. Protein: CASSLSYGYTF.

This rearrangement joins TRBV5-6 to TRBJ2-7; 7 bases align to TRBD2. The length of the CDR3 is 13 residues. Germline lookup yields CDR1 SGHDT and CDR2 YYEEEE. V lost 10 bases and J lost 3; bases outside the gene matches: 10. DNA for the CDR3: TGTGCCTCTGGGGCGGGAGCCAGCTACGAGCAGTACTTC. This translates into CASGAGASYEQYF.

V gene TRBV30 combines with J gene TRBJ1-3, with 9 bases fitting TRBD1. CDR3 length equals 14 residues. Germline lookup yields CDR1 GTSNPN and CDR2 SVGIG (reference sequence). The ends lost 3 bases at V and 4 bases at J; junction bases unmatched: 4. Here the CDR3 reads CAWSRTGEGNTIYF. CDR3 coding DNA: TGTGCCTGGAGCAGGACAGGGGAAGGAAACACCATATATTTT.

The rearrangement links TRBV10-3 to TRBJ1-2; D possibly corresponds to TRBD1 (5 bases). CDR1 and CDR2 from the germline V gene are ENHRY and SYGVKD. CDR3 length: 13 amino acids. V was cut by 2 bases and J by 4 bases, with 8 bases left in between. Here the CDR3 reads CAISERQSYGYTF. In DNA form, the CDR3 reads TGTGCCATCAGTGAGAGACAGTCCTATGGCTACACCTTC.

The chain is built from TRBV28 and TRBJ1-3; TRBD1 is a possible D gene (5 bases). V lost 4 bases, J lost 4 bases, and 14 bases lay in between. This CDR3 has 15 residues. The V gene's germline CDR1 is MDHEN and CDR2 SYDVKM. The CDR3 bases are TGTGCCAGCAGTTCATGGGTAGCAGGGGGAAACACCATATATTTT. Protein sequence: CASSSWVAGGNTIYF. The whole variable domain, filled in from reference TRBV28 and TRBJ1-3, reads DVKVTQSSRYLVKRTGEKVFLECVQDMDHENMFWYRQDPGLGLRLIYFSYDVKMKEKGDIPEGYSVSREKKERFSLILESASTNQTSMYLCASSSWVAGGNTIYFGEGSWLTVV.

V is TRBV12-3 or TRBV12-4 and J is TRBJ1-1; tentatively, D is TRBD1 (5 bases). The V end lost 6 bases, the J end lost 5 bases, and 10 bases lay between the germline ends. The CDR3 runs 12 residues. DNA of the CDR3: TGTGCCAGCAGCCCCGGGACGACTGAAGCTTTCTTT. It is translated as CASSPGTTEAFF.

V usage is TRBV7-3 and J usage is TRBJ2-7; 7 bases are a match to TRBD1. Per the germline V gene, CDR1 is SGHTA and CDR2 is FQGTGA. This CDR3 comprises 14 residues. J lost 5 bases, V lost 5 bases, and 9 bases had no gene match. Here the CDR3 reads CASSNKGGSDEQYF. DNA for the CDR3: TGTGCCAGCAGCAATAAAGGGGGCTCGGACGAGCAGTACTTC. The full variable domain, rest sourced from reference TRBV7-3 and TRBJ2-7, is GAGVSQTPSNKVTEKGKYVELRCDPISGHTALYWYRQSLGQGPEFLIYFQGTGAADDSGLPNDRFFAVRPEGSVSTLKIQRTERGDSAVYLCASSNKGGSDEQYFGPGTRLTVT.